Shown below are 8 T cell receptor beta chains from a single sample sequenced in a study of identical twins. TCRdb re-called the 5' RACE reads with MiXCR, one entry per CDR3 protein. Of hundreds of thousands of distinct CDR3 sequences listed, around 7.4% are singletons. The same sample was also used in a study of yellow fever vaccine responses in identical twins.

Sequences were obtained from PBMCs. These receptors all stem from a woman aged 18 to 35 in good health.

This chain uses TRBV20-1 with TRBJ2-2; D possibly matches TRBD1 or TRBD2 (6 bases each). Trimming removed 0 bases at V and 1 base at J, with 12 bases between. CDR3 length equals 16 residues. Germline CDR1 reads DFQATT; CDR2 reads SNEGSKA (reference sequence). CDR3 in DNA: TGCAGTGCTAGAGATTGGGGGGCAGGGAACACCGGGGAGCTGTTTTTT. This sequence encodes CSARDWGAGNTGELFF.

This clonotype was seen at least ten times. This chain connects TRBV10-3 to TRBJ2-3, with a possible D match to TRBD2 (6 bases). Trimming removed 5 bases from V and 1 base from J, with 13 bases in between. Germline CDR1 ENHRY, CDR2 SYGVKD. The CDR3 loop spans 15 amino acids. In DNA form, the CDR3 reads TGTGCCATCAGTTGGGTGGCGGGGCGCACAGATACGCAGTATTTT. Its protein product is CAISWVAGRTDTQYF.

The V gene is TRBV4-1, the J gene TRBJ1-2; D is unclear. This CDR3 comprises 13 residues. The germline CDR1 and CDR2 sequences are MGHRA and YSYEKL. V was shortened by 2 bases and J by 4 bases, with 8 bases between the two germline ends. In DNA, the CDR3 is TGCGCCAGCAGCCAATTGGGAATCTATGGCTACACCTTC. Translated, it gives CASSQLGIYGYTF.

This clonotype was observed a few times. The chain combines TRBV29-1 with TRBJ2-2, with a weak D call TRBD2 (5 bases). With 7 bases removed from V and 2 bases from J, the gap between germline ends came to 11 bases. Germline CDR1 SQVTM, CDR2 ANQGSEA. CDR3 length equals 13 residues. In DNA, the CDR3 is TGCAGCGGCAGCGGACCCAACACCGGGGAGCTGTTTTTT. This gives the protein CSGSGPNTGELFF.

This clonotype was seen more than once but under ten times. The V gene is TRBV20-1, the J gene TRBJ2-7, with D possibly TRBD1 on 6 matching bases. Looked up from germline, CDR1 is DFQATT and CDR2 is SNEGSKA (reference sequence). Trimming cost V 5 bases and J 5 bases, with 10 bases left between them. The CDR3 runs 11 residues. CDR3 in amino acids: CSAAQGNEQYV. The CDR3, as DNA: TGCAGTGCTGCTCAGGGGAACGAGCAGTACGTC.

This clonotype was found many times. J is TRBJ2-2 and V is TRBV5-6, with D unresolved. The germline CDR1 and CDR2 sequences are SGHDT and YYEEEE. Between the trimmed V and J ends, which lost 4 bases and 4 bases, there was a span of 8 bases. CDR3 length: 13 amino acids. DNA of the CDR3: TGTGCCAGCAGCACGATAGTCACCGGGGAGCTGTTTTTT. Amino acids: CASSTIVTGELFF.

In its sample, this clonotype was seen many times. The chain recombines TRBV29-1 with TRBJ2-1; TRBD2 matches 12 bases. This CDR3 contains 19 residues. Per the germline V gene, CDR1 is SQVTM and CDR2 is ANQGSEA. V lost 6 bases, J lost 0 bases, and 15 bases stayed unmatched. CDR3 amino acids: CSVFPLAGGPRSSYNEQFF. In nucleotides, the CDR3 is TGCAGCGTCTTCCCCCTAGCGGGAGGGCCCCGGAGCTCCTACAATGAGCAGTTCTTC.

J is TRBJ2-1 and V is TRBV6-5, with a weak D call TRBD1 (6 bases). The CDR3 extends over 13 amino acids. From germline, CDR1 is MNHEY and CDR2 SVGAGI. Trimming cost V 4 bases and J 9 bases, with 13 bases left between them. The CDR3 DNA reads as TGTGCCAGCAGTTCCACGAAAGGGGGTGAGCAGTTCTTC. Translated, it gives CASSSTKGGEQFF.